Following are 8 T cell receptor beta chains from one sample sequenced in a study of T cells expressing NK-cell markers. TCRdb reprocessed the 5' RACE reads and stores each CDR3 protein as one record, lacking DNA. There are about 550,000 distinct CDR3 sequences in the sample, with 3.5% to 4.5% held by the top ten. Material for sequencing was blood T cells: a sorted CD56 or NKG2C T cell subset, CD4+ or CD8+ T cells, or bulk PBMC T cells (not recorded which). These receptors originate from a young man in good health.

The chain is built from TRBV7-9 and TRBJ2-2; the TCRdb D gene call, TRBD2, has no DNA to confirm it. CDR1 and CDR2 from the germline V gene are SEHNR and FQNEAQ (reference sequence). The CDR3 spans 14 residues. Here the CDR3 reads CASSPARVTGELFF.

The rearrangement uses TRBV4-2 and TRBJ2-4; no DNA is available, so the TRBD2 call from TCRdb remains unchecked. Germline CDR1 reads LGHNA; CDR2 reads YNFKEQ. The CDR3 is 20 amino acids. This chain's CDR3 is CASSLQPGLAGRVAKNIQYF.

The J gene is TRBJ2-1, the V gene TRBV2; TCRdb gives TRBD2 as the D gene, but with no DNA this cannot be confirmed. This CDR3 comprises 11 residues. CDR1 and CDR2 (germline): SNHLY, FYNNEI. Here the CDR3 reads CASSEEGAQFF.

V gene TRBV12-3 or TRBV12-4 combines with J gene TRBJ2-1. This CDR3 has 14 amino acids. CDR3 amino acids: CASSSTSLSNEQFF.

This chain uses TRBV5-1 with TRBJ2-1; absent DNA, TCRdb's TRBD1 call cannot be checked. Germline V CDR1 and CDR2: SGHRS, YFSETQ. The CDR3 contains 18 residues. The CDR3 region is CASSLAGTGGEPYNEQFF.

The V and J genes are TRBV6-5 and TRBJ2-1; TCRdb indicates TRBD1, and absent DNA this call remains unverified. The CDR3 sequence is 15 residues long. The V gene's germline CDR1 is MNHEY and CDR2 SVGAGI. This CDR3 is CASSYSGQGPDEQFF.

The chain combines TRBV7-2 with TRBJ1-3; TCRdb proposes TRBD1, but this gene call is untestable without DNA. Germline CDR1 SGHTA, CDR2 FQGNSA. The CDR3 consists of 14 residues. The CDR3 is CASSPTGHGNTIYF.

V gene TRBV7-8 combines with J gene TRBJ2-1; TCRdb designates TRBD1, a call that cannot be tested without DNA. The germline gives CDR1 SGHVS, CDR2 FQNEAQ. This CDR3 comprises 15 residues. The CDR3 loop is CASSGFQGGLDEQFF.